Included here is one T cell receptor beta chain sequence, with context. The antigen it recognizes is unknown. No per-base quality is available; no much larger clone lies one base away. The CDR3, from cysteine to phenylalanine, totals 18 residues. Left in the record is the CDR3 DNA by itself, 54 bases read in frame from the first base. V has 0 bases trimmed and J has 4 bases trimmed; junction bases matching no gene number 11. CDR1 and CDR2, per the germline V gene, are LGHNA and YSLEER. To sequence the TCRbeta CDR3 region, genomic DNA was isolated from the sorted cells. The immunoSEQ Assay was used for sequencing of TCRbeta CDR3 regions. TCRdb obtained this table from immuneACCESS and retained in-frame rearrangements with V and J assigned. These tables miss some clones; where compared with another copy, unresolved V genes account for less than half of the shortfall, and the remainder is unexplained. The sample table holds roughly 80,000 clones, of which 65% to 90% were seen once. Under 2.5% of the sample is held by the ten biggest clonotypes.

The sample comes from a study of OX40 agonist ivuxolimab in advanced cancers. Background for the entire study: Ivuxolimab, which targeted the costimulatory receptor OX40 (CD134), was an agonistic, fully human IgG2 monoclonal antibody. Intravenous ivuxolimab was administered to patients every 2 weeks at six dose levels: 0.01, 0.1, 0.3, 1.5, 3 and 10 mg/kg. Of the roughly 53 patients in dose escalation, some 19 had hepatocellular carcinoma, roughly 15 had melanoma, 9 had renal cell carcinoma and 9 had head and neck cancer. In the dose-escalation cohort, more than 75% of patients were male, and the mean age was approximately 60 years, with a range of about 23 to 85. Patients were allowed to have had prior anti-PD-1, anti-PD-L1 or anti-CTLA-4 therapy, and around 40% of the dose-escalation patients had previously received checkpoint inhibitors. Partial responses occurred in three dose-escalation patients: two with cutaneous melanoma and one with hepatocellular carcinoma. Peripheral TCRbeta sequencing was intended to test whether TCR sequence diversity was altered and clonal T-cell expansion was caused by ivuxolimab. The paper covers the monotherapy dose-escalation part of the phase I ivuxolimab trial, which included N of about 50 patients. Results the study describes overall, beyond this receptor: In partial responders in the 0.1-3.0 mg/kg groups, normalized peripheral clonal expansion was found to be among the lowest, especially among CD8+ T cells. At doses of 0.1 to 3.0 mg/kg, clonal expansion of both CD4+ and CD8+ blood T cells was observed from baseline to week 6. Low levels of normalized T-cell clonal expansion were also seen in some patients who did not respond. The antigen specificity of the clonally expanded peripheral T cells was not determined. After ivuxolimab, CD8+ T cells had more expanded clones than CD4+ T cells on average.

Patients with a history of autoimmune disease or receiving systemic immunosuppression were excluded from the trial. Peripheral blood for TCR sequencing was collected from all dose cohorts at baseline, on cycle 4 day 1, and on cycle 7 day 1. The samples were taken from a phase I, first-in-human, multicenter, open-label dose-escalation trial of ivuxolimab. Adults with locally advanced or metastatic melanoma, renal cell carcinoma, hepatocellular carcinoma or head and neck squamous cell carcinoma were enrolled in the trial. Before TCR sequencing, CD4+ T cells and CD8+ T cells from peripheral blood were sorted into separate populations.

This chain joins TRBV4-3 to TRBJ2-1; TRBD2 matches 8 bases in the middle. This sample comprised CD4+ or CD8+ T cells sorted from blood, obtained in a trial of the OX40 agonist ivuxolimab. The receptor was isolated from an adult with an advanced solid tumor such as melanoma, head and neck, liver or kidney cancer. The DNA is TGCGCCAGCAGCCAAGATCTAATTAGCGGGGCGAAGTACAATGAGCAGTTCTTC. Translated, this gives CASSQDLISGAKYNEQFF.